These 27 T cell receptor beta chains originate from one sample sequenced in a study of blood T cell repertoires in COVID-19. Libraries were prepared by immunoSEQ multiplex PCR; TCRdb keeps only in-frame clonotypes and omits some of them. Here the sample spans about 280,000 clones, nearly 90% being singletons. Sequenced material: PBMCs or T cells enriched from blood (not recorded which). The origin of the receptors is a woman between 18 and 30 years old with acute COVID-19.

V is TRBV19 and J is TRBJ2-7; 9 nucleotides match TRBD1. Germline CDR1 and CDR2: LNHDA and SQIVND (reference sequence). The CDR3 is 15 amino acids. With V trimmed by 5 bases and J by 2 bases, 7 bases remained unmatched. The CDR3 here is CASSEGQGFTYEQYF. The CDR3 DNA follows: TGTGCCAGTAGTGAGGGACAGGGTTTTACCTACGAGCAGTACTTC.

This chain links TRBV11-2 with TRBJ1-4; D remains ambiguous. With 3 bases removed from V and 7 bases from J, the gap between germline ends came to 6 bases. The CDR3 loop spans 12 amino acids. CDR1 SGHAT and CDR2 FQNNGV come from the germline V gene. DNA of the CDR3: TGTGCCAGCAGCTTTTACGGTGAAAAACTGTTTTTT. It codes for CASSFYGEKLFF.

The chain employs TRBV12-5 and TRBJ2-7, with a tentative D call TRBD1 (6 bases). Deletions cut 0 bases from V and 2 bases from J, with 14 bases between. This CDR3 region has 16 residues. Germline CDR1 is LGHNT and CDR2 is FRNRAP. CDR3 DNA sequence: TGTGCTAGTGGTTTGGTACTGGGGACAATACCCTACGAGCAGTACTTC. Translating it yields CASGLVLGTIPYEQYF.

This clone was found a few times. The rearrangement links TRBV5-1 to TRBJ2-1, with D perhaps TRBD2 (6 bases). The germline V gene encodes CDR1 SGHRS and CDR2 YFSETQ. Trimming took 0 bases from V and 0 from J, leaving 13 bases between them. This CDR3 is built from 17 residues. The CDR3, as DNA: TGCGCCAGCAGCTTGGTGGGACTCCGGAGCTCCTACAATGAGCAGTTCTTC. This gives the protein CASSLVGLRSSYNEQFF.

The J gene is TRBJ2-7, the V gene TRBV3-1 (or the pseudogene TRBV3-2), with TRBD2 matching over 12 bases. V dropped 2 bases and J dropped 2; count of bases not matched to a gene: 13. The CDR3 length is 19 residues. Per the germline V gene, CDR1 is LGHDT and CDR2 is YNNKEL (reference sequence). CDR3 loop: CASSQLAGGPEKQTYEQYF. Written as DNA, the CDR3 is TGTGCCAGCAGCCAACTAGCGGGAGGGCCTGAGAAACAAACCTACGAGCAGTACTTC.

The rearrangement joins TRBV18 to TRBJ1-6, with D possibly matching TRBD1 (5 bases). This CDR3 is built from 13 residues. Germline V CDR1 and CDR2: KGHSH, LQKENI. The V end lost 6 bases, the J end lost 13 bases, and 16 bases lay between the germline ends. In DNA, the CDR3 is TGTGCCAGCTCGCTGCCAGGGATTAGGCCCCTCCACTTT. This codes for CASSLPGIRPLHF.

This chain connects TRBV30 to TRBJ2-7; a possible D gene is TRBD2 (5 bases). V was trimmed by 0 bases and J by 9 bases, leaving 12 bases between them. Germline assignment: CDR1 GTSNPN and CDR2 SVGIG (reference sequence). The CDR3 runs to 12 residues. CDR3 DNA sequence: TGTGCCTGGAGTGTAGGAGGACGGGGGCAGTACTTC. It encodes CAWSVGGRGQYF.

The V call is TRBV7-2, the J call TRBJ2-5; 12 bases are a match to TRBD2. Germline V gene data show CDR1 as SGHTA and CDR2 as FQGNSA. V shed 4 bases and J 4 bases; nucleotides not matched to a gene: 4. This CDR3 has 15 amino acids. The CDR3 DNA reads as TGTGCCAGCAGCTCTAGCGGGAGGGCCGTAGAGACCCAGTACTTC. Protein product: CASSSSGRAVETQYF.

The CDR3 protein is CASSLGDYEQYF. The CDR3 nucleotides read TGTGCCAGCAGCTTGGGAGACTACGAGCAGTACTTC. This sequence joins TRBV5-5 and TRBJ2-7; D remains ambiguous. Germline V gene data show CDR1 as SGHKS and CDR2 as YYEKEE (reference sequence). CDR3 length: 12 amino acids. The V gene lost 0 bases and the J gene lost 3 bases, with 4 bases spanning the gap. Together with reference TRBV5-5 and TRBJ2-7, the CDR3 gives the full variable domain: DAGVTQSPTHLIKTRGQQVTLRCSPISGHKSVSWYQQVLGQGPQFIFQYYEKEERGRGNFPDRFSARQFPNYSSELNVNALLLGDSALYLCASSLGDYEQYFGPGTRLTVT.

The chain uses TRBV20-1 and TRBJ2-2; TRBD1 agrees at 12 bases. This CDR3 region has 17 residues. From germline, CDR1 is DFQATT and CDR2 SNEGSKA (reference sequence). V gave up 3 bases and J gave up 7 bases; unmatched junction bases: 12. The CDR3 DNA is TGCAGTGCTAGTGTACCGGGACAGGGGGCTTTCGGCGGGGAGCTGTTTTTT. Its translation: CSASVPGQGAFGGELFF.

The V and J genes are TRBV27 and TRBJ2-5; maybe TRBD2 (6 bases). Germline V gene sequence: CDR1 MNHEY, CDR2 SMNVEV (reference sequence). The V and J ends lost 3 bases and 5 bases respectively, with 16 bases between them. The CDR3 has 15 residues. The CDR3 DNA is TGTGCCAGCAGTTTGACGACGGAGGGTTATGAGACCCAGTACTTC. This translates into CASSLTTEGYETQYF.

The chain employs TRBV5-6 and TRBJ2-7; TRBD2 matches 8 bases. The CDR3 is 16 amino acids. V lost 2 bases to trimming and J lost 9 bases; unmatched junction nucleotides: 16. Looked up from germline, CDR1 is SGHDT and CDR2 is YYEEEE. CDR3 nucleotide sequence: TGTGCCAGCAGCTTTTTTTCTATAGCGGGACGGTCTGTGCAGTACTTC. As protein: CASSFFSIAGRSVQYF. Complete variable domain (other parts from reference TRBV5-6 and TRBJ2-7): DAGVTQSPTHLIKTRGQQVTLRCSPKSGHDTVSWYQQALGQGPQFIFQYYEEEERQRGNFPDRFSGHQFPNYSSELNVNALLLGDSALYLCASSFFSIAGRSVQYFGPGTRLTVT.

The rearrangement uses TRBV10-3 and TRBJ1-2, with D possibly being TRBD1 (6 bases). CDR1 and CDR2 (germline): ENHRY, SYGVKD. V dropped 2 bases and J dropped 7 bases, with 14 bases sitting between them. This CDR3 is 14 amino acids long. This CDR3 reads CAISEVDRNLGYTF. The CDR3 bases are TGTGCCATCAGTGAGGTAGACAGGAATCTTGGCTACACCTTC.

This sequence joins TRBV30 and TRBJ2-7, with a possible D match to TRBD2 (7 bases). Germline V gives CDR1 GTSNPN, CDR2 SVGIG (reference sequence). This CDR3 has 15 residues. Trimming removed 3 bases from V and 0 bases from J, with 15 bases in between. CDR3 sequence reads: CAWRRMGGGSYEQYF. The CDR3 coding sequence is TGTGCCTGGAGAAGGATGGGAGGGGGCTCCTACGAGCAGTACTTC.

The chain recombines TRBV7-2 with TRBJ1-5, with 8 bases fitting TRBD1. This CDR3 contains 15 residues. V was clipped by 5 bases and J by 4 bases; unmatched bases: 7. Germline V gene lookup returns CDR1 SGHTA and CDR2 FQGNSA. Written as DNA, the CDR3 is TGTGCCAGCAGCCCGGGGACAGGAGATAATCAGCCCCAGCATTTT. This codes for CASSPGTGDNQPQHF.

This clone was observed a single time. The chain recombines TRBV2 with TRBJ2-1; 16 positions agree with TRBD2. The CDR3 runs 17 residues. With V trimmed by 6 bases and J by 7 bases, 9 bases remained unmatched. The germline V gene has CDR1 SNHLY and CDR2 FYNNEI. The CDR3: CASRKGLAGGKMNEQFF. The DNA for the CDR3 is TGTGCCAGCAGAAAGGGACTAGCGGGAGGGAAAATGAATGAGCAGTTCTTC.

The chain joins TRBV5-4 to TRBJ2-1; 8 bases are shared with TRBD2. This CDR3 region has 14 residues. Unmatched junction bases numbered 5, after V lost 8 bases and J lost 1 base. Per the germline V gene, CDR1 is SGHNT and CDR2 is YYREEE (reference sequence). The CDR3 nucleotides are TGTGCCAGTCAGCGGGAGCTTTCCTACAATGAGCAGTTCTTC. Residues: CASQRELSYNEQFF.

The chain recombines TRBV24-1 with TRBJ2-1; TRBD1 aligns across 7 bases. V dropped 4 bases and J dropped 7; count of bases not matched to a gene: 6. This CDR3 is built from 14 residues. CDR1 is KGHDR and CDR2 is SFDVKD in the germline V gene. CDR3 protein: CATSDQTGWNEQFF. CDR3 sequence (DNA): TGTGCCACCAGTGACCAGACAGGGTGGAATGAGCAGTTCTTC.

J is TRBJ2-5 and V is TRBV14; weak D call: TRBD2 (7 bases). Germline-derived CDR1 and CDR2 are SGHDN and FVKESK. This CDR3 region has 16 residues. The V gene lost 3 bases and the J gene lost 5 bases, with 19 bases spanning the gap. CDR3 region: CASSQHSGEGGETQYF. DNA for the CDR3: TGTGCCAGCAGCCAGCATTCAGGGGAGGGGGGGGAGACCCAGTACTTC.

V and J are TRBV5-6 and TRBJ1-1; no clear D. The CDR3 is 14 amino acids. In germline, CDR1 is SGHDT, CDR2 YYEEEE. The V and J ends lost 1 base and 5 bases respectively, with 12 bases between them. The DNA of the CDR3 is TGTGCCAGCAGCTTGTTTTACCTAGGAACTGAAGCTTTCTTT. Translation: CASSLFYLGTEAFF.

The rearrangement uses TRBV11-2 and TRBJ2-2; D remains ambiguous. V was shortened by 5 bases and J by 7 bases, with 23 bases between the two germline ends. The CDR3 contains 17 residues. Germline V gives CDR1 SGHAT, CDR2 FQNNGV. CDR3 loop: CASSARAGPQVGGELFF. CDR3 in DNA: TGTGCCAGCAGCGCACGTGCCGGTCCCCAGGTTGGCGGGGAGCTGTTTTTT.

The chain joins TRBV9 to TRBJ2-1, with 12 nucleotides matching TRBD2. CDR1 and CDR2 (germline): SGDLS, YYNGEE. The V segment lost 2 bases and the J segment 4 bases; nucleotides outside the gene matches: 7. The CDR3 extends over 17 amino acids. CDR3 in DNA: TGTGCCAGCAGCGTTTATCTAGCGGGAGGGGGTTACAATGAGCAGTTCTTC. As protein: CASSVYLAGGGYNEQFF.

The chain combines TRBV7-6 with TRBJ2-5; D is unclear. V was cut by 3 bases and J by 0 bases, with 8 bases left in between. Germline V gene lookup returns CDR1 SGHVS and CDR2 FNYEAQ. This CDR3 has 14 amino acids. CDR3 region: CASSFPRDQETQYF. As DNA, the CDR3 is TGTGCCAGCAGCTTCCCACGGGACCAAGAGACCCAGTACTTC.

The V gene is TRBV5-1, the J gene TRBJ1-1, with 8 positions matching TRBD1. V trimming: 4 bases; J trimming: 10 bases; junction bases outside the gene matches: 15. Germline V lookup: CDR1 SGHRS, CDR2 YFSETQ. The CDR3 is 15 amino acids. This chain's CDR3 is CASSPSLDRATRAFF. In DNA form, the CDR3 reads TGCGCCAGCAGCCCCTCCTTGGACAGGGCAACAAGAGCTTTCTTT.

This chain joins TRBV5-1 and TRBJ2-7, with a weak D call TRBD1 (5 bases). This CDR3 has 14 amino acids. The V end lost 0 bases, the J end lost 2 bases, and 9 bases lay between the germline ends. Germline V gene lookup returns CDR1 SGHRS and CDR2 YFSETQ. The CDR3 coding sequence is TGCGCCAGCAGCTTGGCCCAGGGTCCCTACGAGCAGTACTTC. It yields the protein CASSLAQGPYEQYF.

The rearrangement joins TRBV14 to TRBJ2-7, with 7 bases fitting TRBD2. Trimming at V came to 4 bases and at J to 5 bases, leaving 8 bases not matched to a gene. Germline V gives CDR1 SGHDN, CDR2 FVKESK. There are 14 residues in the CDR3. The CDR3 loop is CASSPGHGTNEQYF. The DNA of the CDR3 is TGTGCCAGCAGCCCAGGCCACGGGACTAACGAGCAGTACTTC.

In this sample, this clone turned up once. The chain carries TRBV15 and TRBJ2-1; 10 nucleotides align to TRBD2. J was trimmed by 5 bases and V by 0 bases; bases with no gene match: 4. CDR3 length: 16 residues. Germline CDR1 LNHNV, CDR2 YYDKDF (reference sequence). The CDR3 sequence is CATSRERAGGDNEQFF. CDR3 nucleotides: TGTGCCACCAGCAGAGAAAGAGCGGGAGGGGACAATGAGCAGTTCTTC.